Included here is one TCR beta chain sequence, with context. J lost 2 bases, V lost 3 bases, and 11 bases had no gene match. The germline V gene has CDR1 SEHNR and CDR2 FQNEAQ (reference sequence). The CDR3 sequence is 17 residues long. The sample is drawn from a study of technical replicates of blood from several donors. Sequencing was performed with immunoSEQ multiplex PCR; in TCRdb, only in-frame clones are kept and a portion is missing. This repertoire shows over 80,000 clones, roughly 95% found once; its top ten account for approximately 0.37%. The sample was T cells isolated from PBMCs. The chain couples TRBV7-9 to TRBJ2-3; 7 bases align to TRBD1. This TCR was sampled from a human donor in good health. The CDR3 loop reads CASSFSPTGPNTDTQYF. The CDR3 DNA reads TGTGCCAGCAGCTTTAGCCCGACAGGGCCCAACACAGATACGCAGTATTTT.